This TCR beta chain was sequenced during a study of control samples from healthy donors and cancer patients. CDR1 is MGHRA and CDR2 is YSYEKL in the germline V gene. Trimming removed 5 bases at V and 0 bases at J, with 11 bases between. The CDR3 consists of 15 residues. Sequencing used immunoSEQ multiplex PCR; TCRdb keeps in-frame clones, though not all of them. The repertoire holds 130,000 or so clones, with around nine tenths as singletons. This chain links TRBV4-1 with TRBJ1-5, with a tentative D call TRBD1 (5 bases). The sequenced sample was blood. The receptor's source is a man aged 50 or older in good health. This chain's CDR3 is CASSTAGSSNQPQHF. In nucleotides, the CDR3 is TGCGCCAGCAGCACCGCAGGGTCTAGCAATCAGCCCCAGCATTTT.